This TCR beta chain was documented in a study of CD8+CD57+ T cells in acquired aplastic anemia. About the research overall: Mean DNA quantity obtained from sorted CD4+ and CD8+ cells was 2.5 to 4 ug.

Study conclusions and caveats: Patients shared twenty-nine CD8+ CDR3 sequences with controls.

The CDR3 runs to 14 residues. Trimming left V 5 bases short and J 1 base short, with 14 bases between. Germline values: CDR1 DFQATT, CDR2 SNEGSKA (reference sequence). With respect to this clonotype: Its specificity is not known.

Profiles of TCR beta VDJ and CDR3 were generated from a genomic DNA template. Each CDR3 protein is one row after TCRdb ran MiXCR on the reads. The sample has 350,000 to 450,000 distinct CDR3 sequences, about 70% seen once. The rearrangement uses TRBV20-1 and TRBJ1-2; no clear D. The clonotype was recovered from a human donor in good health, serving as a control. The sample was sorted CD4+, CD8+, or CD8+CD57+ T cells (not recorded which) from PBMCs. This CDR3 is CSAPGPVLNYGYTF. The DNA of the CDR3 is TGCAGTGCTCCCGGACCCGTCCTTAACTATGGCTACACCTTC.